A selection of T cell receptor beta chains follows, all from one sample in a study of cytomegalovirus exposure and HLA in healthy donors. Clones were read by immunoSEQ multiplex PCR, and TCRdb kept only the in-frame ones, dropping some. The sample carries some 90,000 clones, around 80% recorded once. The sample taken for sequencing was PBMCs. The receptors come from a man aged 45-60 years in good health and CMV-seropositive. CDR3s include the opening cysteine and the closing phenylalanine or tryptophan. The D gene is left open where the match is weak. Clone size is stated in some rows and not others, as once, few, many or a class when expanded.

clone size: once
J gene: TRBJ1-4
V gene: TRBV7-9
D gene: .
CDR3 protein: CASDPGTRNEKLFF
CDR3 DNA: TGTGCCAGCGACCCCGGGACACGTAATGAAAAACTGTTTTTT

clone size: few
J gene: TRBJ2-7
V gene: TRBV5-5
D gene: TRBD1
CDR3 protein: CASSVGTGGVYEQYF
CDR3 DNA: TGTGCCAGCAGCGTCGGGACAGGGGGAGTCTACGAGCAGTACTTC

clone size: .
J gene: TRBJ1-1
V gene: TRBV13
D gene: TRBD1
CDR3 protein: CASSGEGGQGRSGTEAFF
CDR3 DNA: TGTGCCAGCAGCGGAGAGGGGGGACAGGGTAGGTCGGGGACTGAAGCTTTCTTT

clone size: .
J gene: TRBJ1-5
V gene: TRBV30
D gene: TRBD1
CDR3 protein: CAWREKGAAGQPQHF
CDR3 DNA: TGTGCCTGGAGAGAAAAGGGGGCAGCCGGTCAGCCCCAGCATTTT

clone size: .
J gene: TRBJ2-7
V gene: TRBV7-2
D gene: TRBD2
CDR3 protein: CASSVTSGRHEQYF
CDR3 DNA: TGTGCCAGCAGCGTGACTAGCGGGAGACACGAGCAGTACTTC

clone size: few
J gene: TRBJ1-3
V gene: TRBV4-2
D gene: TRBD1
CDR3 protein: CASSLRLGQGKTGNTIYF
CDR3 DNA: TGTGCCAGCAGCCTCCGGCTTGGACAGGGAAAGACTGGAAACACCATATATTTT

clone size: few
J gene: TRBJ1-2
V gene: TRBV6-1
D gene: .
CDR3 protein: CASSLEQRYGYTF
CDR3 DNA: TGTGCCAGCTCGCTTGAACAGAGATATGGCTACACCTTC

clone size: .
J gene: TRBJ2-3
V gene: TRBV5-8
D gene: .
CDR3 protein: CASSPQRGSDTQYF
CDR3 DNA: TGTGCCAGCAGCCCACAAAGGGGGTCAGATACGCAGTATTTT

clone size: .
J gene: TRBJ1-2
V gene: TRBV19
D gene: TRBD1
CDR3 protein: CASKEAGGTRGYGYTF
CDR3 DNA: TGTGCCAGTAAGGAGGCAGGGGGTACCAGGGGGTATGGCTACACCTTC

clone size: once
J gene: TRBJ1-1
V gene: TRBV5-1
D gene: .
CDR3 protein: CASSLVVRGGEAFF
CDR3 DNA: TGCGCCAGCAGCTTGGTAGTGAGGGGAGGTGAAGCTTTCTTT

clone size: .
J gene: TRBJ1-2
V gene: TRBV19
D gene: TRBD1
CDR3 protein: CASSSTGENYGYTF
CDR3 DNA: TGTGCCAGTAGTTCAACAGGGGAAAACTATGGCTACACCTTC

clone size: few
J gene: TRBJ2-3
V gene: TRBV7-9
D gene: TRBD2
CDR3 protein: CSSSLGTSGRADTQYF
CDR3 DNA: TGTTCCAGCAGCTTAGGGACTAGCGGGAGAGCAGATACGCAGTATTTT

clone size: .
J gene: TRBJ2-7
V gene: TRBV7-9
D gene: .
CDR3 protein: CSSSPGRTTYEQYF
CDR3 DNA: TGTTCCAGCAGCCCCGGGAGAACCACCTACGAGCAGTACTTC

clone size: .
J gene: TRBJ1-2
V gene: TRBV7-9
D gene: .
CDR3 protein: CSSSPRGSENYGYTF
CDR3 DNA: TGTTCCAGCAGCCCTAGGGGGTCAGAAAACTATGGCTACACCTTC

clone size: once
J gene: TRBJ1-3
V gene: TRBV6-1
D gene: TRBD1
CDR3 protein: CATKGTDSGNTIYF
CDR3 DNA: TGTGCCACCAAAGGGACAGACTCTGGAAACACCATATATTTT

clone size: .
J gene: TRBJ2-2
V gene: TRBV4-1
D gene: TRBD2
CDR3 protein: CASSQDGTSGRTGELFF
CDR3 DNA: TGCGCCAGCAGCCAAGATGGGACTAGCGGGAGGACCGGGGAGCTGTTTTTT

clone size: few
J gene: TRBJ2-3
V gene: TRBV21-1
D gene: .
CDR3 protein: CASSNGTSGLGRTDTQYF
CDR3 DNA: TGTGCCAGCAGCAACGGGACTAGCGGTTTGGGGAGGACAGATACGCAGTATTTT

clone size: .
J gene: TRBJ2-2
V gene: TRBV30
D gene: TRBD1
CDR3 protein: CAYPGQGNTGELFF
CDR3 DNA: TGTGCCTATCCGGGACAGGGGAACACCGGGGAGCTGTTTTTT

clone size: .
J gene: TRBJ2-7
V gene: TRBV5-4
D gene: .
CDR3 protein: CASSLDASAGYEQYF
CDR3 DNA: TGTGCCAGCAGCTTGGATGCTAGCGCGGGCTACGAGCAGTACTTC

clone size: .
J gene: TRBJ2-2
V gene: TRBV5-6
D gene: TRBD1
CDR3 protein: CASSFITGAGELFF
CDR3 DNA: TGTGCCAGCAGTTTTATAACAGGGGCCGGGGAGCTGTTTTTT

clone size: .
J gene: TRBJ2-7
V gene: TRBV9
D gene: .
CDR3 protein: CASSPEGGVQYF
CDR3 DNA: TGTGCCAGCAGCCCGGAAGGCGGCGTGCAGTACTTC

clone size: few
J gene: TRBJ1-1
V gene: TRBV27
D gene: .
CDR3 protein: CASSFFGERYTEAFF
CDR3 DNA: TGTGCCAGCAGTTTTTTTGGGGAGAGGTACACTGAAGCTTTCTTT

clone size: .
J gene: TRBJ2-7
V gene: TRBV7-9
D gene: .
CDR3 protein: CASSPASYEQYF
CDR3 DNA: TGTGCCAGCAGCCCCGCGAGCTACGAGCAGTACTTC

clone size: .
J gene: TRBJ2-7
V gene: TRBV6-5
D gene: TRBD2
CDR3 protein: CASSGLAGSYEQYF
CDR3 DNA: TGTGCCAGCAGCGGACTAGCGGGATCCTACGAGCAGTACTTC

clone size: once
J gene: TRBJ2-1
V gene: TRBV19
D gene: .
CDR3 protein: CASNTLGSWDEQFF
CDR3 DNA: TGTGCCAGTAACACTCTCGGGAGTTGGGATGAGCAGTTCTTC

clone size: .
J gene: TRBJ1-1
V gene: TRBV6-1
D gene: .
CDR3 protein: CASRRGLNVNTEAFF
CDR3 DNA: TGTGCCAGTAGGCGGGGTTTAAACGTGAACACTGAAGCTTTCTTT

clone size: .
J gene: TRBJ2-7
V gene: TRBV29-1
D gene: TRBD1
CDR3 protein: CSAGQGAYEQYF
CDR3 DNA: TGCAGCGCGGGACAGGGGGCTTACGAGCAGTACTTC

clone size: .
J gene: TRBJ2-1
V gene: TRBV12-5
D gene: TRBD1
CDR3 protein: CASGEPPTGLNEQFF
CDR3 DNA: TGTGCTAGTGGAGAACCACCGACAGGGTTGAATGAGCAGTTCTTC

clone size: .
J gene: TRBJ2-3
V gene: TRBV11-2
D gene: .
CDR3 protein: CASSLGSVSTDTQYF
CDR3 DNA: TGTGCCAGCAGCTTAGGTTCAGTAAGCACAGATACGCAGTATTTT

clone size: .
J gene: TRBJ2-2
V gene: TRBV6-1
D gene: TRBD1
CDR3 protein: CASSEATGGTGELFF
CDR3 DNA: TGTGCCAGCAGTGAAGCTACAGGGGGAACCGGGGAGCTGTTTTTT

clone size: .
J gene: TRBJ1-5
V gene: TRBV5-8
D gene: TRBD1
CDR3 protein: CASSSGQAVQPQHF
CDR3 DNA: TGTGCCAGCAGTTCGGGACAGGCGGTACAGCCCCAGCATTTT